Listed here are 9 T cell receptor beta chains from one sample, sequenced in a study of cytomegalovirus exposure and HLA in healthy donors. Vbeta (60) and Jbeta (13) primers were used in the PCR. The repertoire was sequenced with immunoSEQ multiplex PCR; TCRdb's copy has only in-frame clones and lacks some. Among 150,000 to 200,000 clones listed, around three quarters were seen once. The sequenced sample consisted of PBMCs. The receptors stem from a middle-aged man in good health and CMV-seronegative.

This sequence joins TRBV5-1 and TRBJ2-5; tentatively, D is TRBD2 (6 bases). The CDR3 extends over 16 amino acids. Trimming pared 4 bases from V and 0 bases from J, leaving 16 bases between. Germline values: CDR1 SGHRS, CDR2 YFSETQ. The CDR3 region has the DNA TGCGCCAGCAGCGGGGCGGAGGGGTCGTACCAAGAGACCCAGTACTTC. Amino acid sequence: CASSGAEGSYQETQYF.

CDR3 DNA sequence: TGTGCCAGTAGTATATCCGTTAATCAGCCCCAGCATTTT. Its protein product is CASSISVNQPQHF. The rearrangement links TRBV19 to TRBJ1-5; D is ambiguous. This CDR3 comprises 13 residues. The V and J ends lost 2 bases and 4 bases respectively, with 6 bases between them. Germline lookup yields CDR1 LNHDA and CDR2 SQIVND (reference sequence).

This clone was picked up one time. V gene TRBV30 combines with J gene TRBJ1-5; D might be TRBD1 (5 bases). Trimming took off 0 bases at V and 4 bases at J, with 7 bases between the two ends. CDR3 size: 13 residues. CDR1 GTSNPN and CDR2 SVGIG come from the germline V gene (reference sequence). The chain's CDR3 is CAWSVAGNQPQHF. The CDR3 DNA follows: TGTGCCTGGAGTGTCGCAGGGAATCAGCCCCAGCATTTT.

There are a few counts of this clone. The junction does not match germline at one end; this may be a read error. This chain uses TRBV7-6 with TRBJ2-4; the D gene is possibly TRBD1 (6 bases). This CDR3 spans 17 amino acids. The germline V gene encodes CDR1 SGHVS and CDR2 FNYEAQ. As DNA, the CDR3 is TGTGCCAGCAGCATCGATTCAGGGGCCTTAGCCAAAAACAGTCAGTACTTC. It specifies CASSIDSGALAKNSQYF.

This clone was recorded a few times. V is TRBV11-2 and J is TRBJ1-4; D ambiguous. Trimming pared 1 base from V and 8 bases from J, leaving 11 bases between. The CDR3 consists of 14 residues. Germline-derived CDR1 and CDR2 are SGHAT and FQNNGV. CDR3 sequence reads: CASSLGGVGEKLFF. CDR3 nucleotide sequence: TGTGCCAGCAGCTTAGGGGGAGTAGGGGAAAAACTGTTTTTT.

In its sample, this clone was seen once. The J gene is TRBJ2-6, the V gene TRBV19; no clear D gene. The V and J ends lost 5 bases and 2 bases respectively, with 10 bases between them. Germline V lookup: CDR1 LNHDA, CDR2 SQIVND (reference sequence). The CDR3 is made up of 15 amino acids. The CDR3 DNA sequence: TGTGCCAGTAGTTCAGGTACCCCTGGGGCCAACGTCCTGACTTTC. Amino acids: CASSSGTPGANVLTF.

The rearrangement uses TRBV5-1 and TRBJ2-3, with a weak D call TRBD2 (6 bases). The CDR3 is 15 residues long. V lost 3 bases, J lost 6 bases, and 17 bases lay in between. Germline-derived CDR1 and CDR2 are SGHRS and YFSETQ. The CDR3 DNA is TGCGCCAGCAGCTCCGCGGGACCTCCAGCGGATACGCAGTATTTT. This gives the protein CASSSAGPPADTQYF.

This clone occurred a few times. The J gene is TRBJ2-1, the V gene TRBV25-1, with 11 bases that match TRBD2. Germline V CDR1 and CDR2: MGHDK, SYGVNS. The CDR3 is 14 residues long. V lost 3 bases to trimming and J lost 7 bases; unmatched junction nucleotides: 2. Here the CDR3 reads CASSDSGRGNEQFF. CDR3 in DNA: TGTGCCAGCAGTGATAGCGGGAGGGGAAATGAGCAGTTCTTC. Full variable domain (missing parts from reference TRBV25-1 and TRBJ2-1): EADIYQTPRYLVIGTGKKITLECSQTMGHDKMYWYQQDPGMELHLIHYSYGVNSTEKGDLSSESTVSRIRTEHFPLTLESARPSHTSQYLCASSDSGRGNEQFFGPGTRLTVL.

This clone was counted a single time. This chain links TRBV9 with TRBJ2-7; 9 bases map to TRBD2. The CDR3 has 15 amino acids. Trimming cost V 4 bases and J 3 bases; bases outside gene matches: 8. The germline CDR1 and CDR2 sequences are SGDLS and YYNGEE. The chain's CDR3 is CASSPRAGGDYEQYF. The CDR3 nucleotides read TGTGCCAGCAGCCCAAGAGCGGGAGGAGACTACGAGCAGTACTTC.